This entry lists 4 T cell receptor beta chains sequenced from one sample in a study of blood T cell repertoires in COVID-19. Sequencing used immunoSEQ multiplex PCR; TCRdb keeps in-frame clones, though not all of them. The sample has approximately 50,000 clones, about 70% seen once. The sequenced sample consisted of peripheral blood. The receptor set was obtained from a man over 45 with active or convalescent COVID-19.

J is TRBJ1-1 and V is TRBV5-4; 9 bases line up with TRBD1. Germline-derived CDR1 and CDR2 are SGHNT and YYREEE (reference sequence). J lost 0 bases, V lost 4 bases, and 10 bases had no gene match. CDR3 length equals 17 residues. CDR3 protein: CASSPGTGFSMNTEAFF. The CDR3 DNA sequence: TGTGCCAGCAGCCCAGGGACAGGGTTTTCCATGAACACTGAAGCTTTCTTT.

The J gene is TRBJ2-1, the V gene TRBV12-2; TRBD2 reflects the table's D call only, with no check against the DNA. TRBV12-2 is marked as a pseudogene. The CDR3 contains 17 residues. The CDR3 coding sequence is TGTGCAAGTCGCTTAGGGGGGGCCGGGACTAGTAAGCGTGAGCAGTTCTTC. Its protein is CASRLGGAGTSKREQFF.

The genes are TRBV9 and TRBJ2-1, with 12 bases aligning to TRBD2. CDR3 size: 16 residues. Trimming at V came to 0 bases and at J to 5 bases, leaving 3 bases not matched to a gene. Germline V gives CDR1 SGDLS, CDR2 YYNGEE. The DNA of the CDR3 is TGTGCCAGCAGCGTAGAACTAGCGGGAGGAAACAATGAGCAGTTCTTC. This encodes CASSVELAGGNNEQFF.

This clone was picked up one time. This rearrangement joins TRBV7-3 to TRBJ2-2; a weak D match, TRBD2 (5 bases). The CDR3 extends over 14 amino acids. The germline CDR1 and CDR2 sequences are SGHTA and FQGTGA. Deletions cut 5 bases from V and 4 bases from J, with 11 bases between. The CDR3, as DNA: TGTGCCAGCAGCACGGACGGAGGCACCGGGGAGCTGTTTTTT. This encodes CASSTDGGTGELFF.